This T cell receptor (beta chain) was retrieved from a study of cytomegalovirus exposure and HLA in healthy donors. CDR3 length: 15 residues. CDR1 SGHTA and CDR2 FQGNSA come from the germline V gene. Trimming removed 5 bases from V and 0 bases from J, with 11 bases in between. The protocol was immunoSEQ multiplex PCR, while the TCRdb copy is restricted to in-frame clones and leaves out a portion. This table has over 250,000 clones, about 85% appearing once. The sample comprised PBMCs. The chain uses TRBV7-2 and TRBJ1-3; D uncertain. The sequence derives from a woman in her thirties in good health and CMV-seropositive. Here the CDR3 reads CASSRDTHSGNTIYF. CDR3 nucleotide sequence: TGTGCCAGCAGCCGCGACACCCACTCTGGAAACACCATATATTTT. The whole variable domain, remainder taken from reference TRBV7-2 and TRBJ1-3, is GAGVSQSPSNKVTEKGKDVELRCDPISGHTALYWYRQSLGQGLEFLIYFQGNSAPDKSGLPSDRFSAERTGGSVSTLTIQRTQQEDSAVYLCASSRDTHSGNTIYFGEGSWLTVV.